A single sample gave rise to the 10 T cell receptor beta chains below, sequenced in a study of PD-1 blockade in classical Hodgkin lymphoma. Time point meaning: cycle 4 day 1 (C4D1), after 6 weeks of nivolumab. Relapse was seen in all patients after autologous stem cell transplantation, and brentuximab vedotin exposure was variable. Some clones are missing from TCRdb's copy, which holds only in-frame ones; the method was immunoSEQ multiplex PCR. The sample records approximately 8,000 clones, around 82% being singletons. Sequenced material: peripheral blood mononuclear cells (PBMCs), taken before the fourth cycle of nivolumab. These receptors were obtained from a human donor with classical Hodgkin lymphoma.

The chain employs TRBV5-4 and TRBJ2-4; TRBD2 agrees at 8 bases. This CDR3 contains 15 residues. Germline V gene data show CDR1 as SGHNT and CDR2 as YYREEE (reference sequence). The trim removed 10 bases at V and 0 bases at J, leaving 9 bases unmatched. The CDR3, as DNA: TGTGCCGACGGGGGGGAGGAGGTAGCCAAAAACATTCAGTACTTC. Its translation: CADGGEEVAKNIQYF.

The chain carries TRBV4-1 and TRBJ1-2, with D perhaps matching TRBD1 (6 bases). V gave up 1 base and J gave up 3 bases, with 12 bases separating them. The germline V gene encodes CDR1 MGHRA and CDR2 YSYEKL. The CDR3 covers 15 residues. The CDR3 nucleotides read TGCGCCAGCAGCCAAGTAACGGGGGCACACTATGGCTACACCTTC. It encodes CASSQVTGAHYGYTF.

Relative to its sample, this clone is large. This chain links TRBV14 with TRBJ1-1; no clear D. From germline, CDR1 is SGHDN and CDR2 FVKESK. The V end was cut by 0 bases, the J end by 4 bases, with 15 bases between. The CDR3 has 16 amino acids. CDR3: CASSQDLRLGSTEAFF. The CDR3 nucleotides are TGTGCCAGCAGCCAAGATCTGCGCCTGGGCAGCACTGAAGCTTTCTTT.

CDR3 residues: CASSPRPRGGEKLFF. The CDR3 region has the DNA TGTGCCAGCAGTCCCCGACCCAGGGGGGGAGAAAAACTGTTTTTT. This chain uses TRBV27 with TRBJ1-4, with 7 bases matching TRBD1. Germline CDR1 is MNHEY and CDR2 is SMNVEV (reference sequence). The CDR3 has 15 amino acids. V shed 5 bases and J 8 bases; nucleotides not matched to a gene: 11.

The chain combines TRBV28 with TRBJ1-2, with a possible D match to TRBD1 (6 bases). This CDR3 has 16 residues. Trimming pared 5 bases from V and 3 bases from J, leaving 19 bases between. Germline V gene lookup returns CDR1 MDHEN and CDR2 SYDVKM. The CDR3 nucleotides are TGTGCCAGCAGTCATATTAACAGGGACTTGGACTATGGCTACACCTTC. Protein: CASSHINRDLDYGYTF.

The chain is built from TRBV28 and TRBJ2-1, with 11 bases aligning to TRBD1. V was pared by 6 bases and J by 9 bases, with 4 bases of the junction left unmatched. The CDR3 covers 13 residues. CDR1 MDHEN and CDR2 SYDVKM come from the germline V gene. CDR3 loop: CASRWTGGGEQFF. The DNA for the CDR3 is TGTGCCAGCAGGTGGACAGGGGGCGGTGAGCAGTTCTTC.

The rearrangement links TRBV5-4 to TRBJ1-4, with D possibly matching TRBD1 (5 bases). V was pared by 4 bases and J by 5 bases, with 12 bases between. CDR3 size: 14 residues. The germline CDR1 and CDR2 sequences are SGHNT and YYREEE (reference sequence). CDR3 in amino acids: CASSPTGPNEKLFF. CDR3 in DNA: TGTGCCAGCAGCCCTACAGGTCCCAATGAAAAACTGTTTTTT.

The chain is built from TRBV27 and TRBJ2-7; D possibly matches TRBD1 or TRBD2 (5 bases each). Germline values: CDR1 MNHEY, CDR2 SMNVEV (reference sequence). The germline V and J ends were trimmed by 8 bases and 5 bases, with 10 bases remaining between them. This CDR3 is built from 11 residues. The CDR3 DNA sequence: TGTGCCAGCTCGAGGGGAAACGAGCAGTACTTC. Amino acids: CASSRGNEQYF.

This chain joins TRBV10-3 and TRBJ2-5, with a possible D match to TRBD2 (6 bases). Trimming removed 10 bases from V and 0 bases from J, with 15 bases in between. CDR1 is ENHRY and CDR2 is SYGVKD in the germline V gene. The CDR3 totals 14 residues. Here the CDR3 reads CATRVGGNQETQYF. The CDR3 DNA sequence: TGTGCCACCAGGGTTGGAGGGAACCAAGAGACCCAGTACTTC.

The table lists this clone with a few counts. The chain uses TRBV9 and TRBJ2-3; possible D gene TRBD2, 6 bases. Deletions cut 6 bases from V and 0 bases from J, with 14 bases between. The germline gives CDR1 SGDLS, CDR2 YYNGEE. This CDR3 has 15 amino acids. CDR3 sequence reads: CASTSTGTSTDTQYF. DNA for the CDR3: TGTGCCAGCACTTCCACCGGGACTAGCACAGATACGCAGTATTTT.